Listed below are T cell receptor beta chains from one sample, sequenced in a study of blood T cell repertoires in COVID-19. Clones were sequenced by immunoSEQ multiplex PCR, and TCRdb holds only the in-frame ones, with some missing. Here the sample spans about 140,000 clones, about nine tenths being singletons. The material sequenced was peripheral blood. These receptors originate from a woman at least 80 years old with acute or convalescent COVID-19. Both conserved end residues are part of each CDR3. A D gene is named only where the DNA matches it firmly. Size tells how often a clone was seen (once, few, many) or the class of an expanded clone, and some rows leave it out.

>TRBJ2-5|NA|NA|TRBV7-7
CASSPTRMETQYF
TGTGCTAGCAGCCCAACTAGAATGGAGACCCAGTACTTC
>TRBJ1-2|NA|NA|TRBV4-3
CASSQETRQFYGYTF
TGCGCCAGCAGCCAAGAAACGAGGCAGTTCTATGGCTACACCTTC
>TRBJ1-4|NA|TRBD1|TRBV5-1
CASSLVQGGYEKLFF
TGCGCCAGCAGCTTAGTACAGGGGGGTTATGAAAAACTGTTTTTT
>TRBJ2-5|NA|NA|TRBV10-3
CAISAPGSEKETQYF
TGTGCCATCAGCGCTCCGGGAAGCGAGAAAGAGACCCAGTACTTC
>TRBJ1-1|NA|TRBD1|TRBV6-5
CASSQKQGVTTEAFF
TGTGCCAGCAGCCAAAAACAGGGGGTAACCACTGAAGCTTTCTTT
>TRBJ2-7|NA|TRBD1|TRBV14
CASSQAGTGKEDEQYF
TGTGCCAGCAGCCAAGCCGGGACAGGGAAAGAGGACGAGCAGTACTTC
>TRBJ1-2|NA|TRBD1|TRBV4-1
CASSLDRANYGYTF
TGCGCCAGCAGCCTCGACAGGGCTAACTATGGCTACACCTTC
>TRBJ1-5|NA|NA|TRBV7-8
CASSLVRDQPQHF
TGTGCCAGCAGCTTAGTCCGCGATCAGCCCCAGCATTTT
>TRBJ1-5|NA|NA|TRBV19
CASSIDLRDTHQPQHF
TGTGCCAGTAGTATAGATCTGAGGGACACACATCAGCCCCAGCATTTT
>TRBJ2-2|NA|TRBD2|TRBV7-9
CASSLATSGAITGELFF
TGTGCCAGCAGCTTAGCGACTAGCGGGGCGATCACCGGGGAGCTGTTTTTT
>TRBJ1-1|NA|NA|TRBV2
CASSEGRAFF
TGTGCCAGCAGTGAAGGCAGAGCTTTCTTT
>TRBJ1-6|NA|TRBD1|TRBV4-3
CASSQTNRDRGYNSPLHF
TGCGCCAGCAGCCAAACAAACCGGGACAGGGGCTATAATTCACCCCTCCACTTT
>TRBJ1-1|NA|NA|TRBV5-1
CASSLVAGANTEAFF
TGCGCCAGCAGCTTGGTTGCAGGGGCTAACACTGAAGCTTTCTTT
>TRBJ1-4|NA|NA|TRBV6-6
CASSYGGQGLFF
TGTGCCAGCAGTTACGGTGGTCAGGGTCTGTTTTTT
>TRBJ1-6|NA|NA|TRBV3-1/TRBV3-2
CASSQEGDMKNSPLHF
TGTGCCAGCAGCCAAGAGGGAGACATGAAGAATTCACCCCTCCACTTT
>TRBJ2-7|NA|NA|TRBV12-3/TRBV12-4
CASTPGEGEQYF
TGTGCCAGCACCCCGGGGGAAGGCGAGCAGTACTTC
>TRBJ1-1|NA|NA|TRBV30
CAWSPDTNTEAFF
TGTGCCTGGAGTCCGGACACGAACACTGAAGCTTTCTTT
>TRBJ2-5|NA|NA|TRBV10-1
CASSEPRGFEETQYF
TGCGCCAGCAGTGAGCCCAGGGGTTTCGAAGAGACCCAGTACTTC
>TRBJ2-7|once|NA|TRBV6-6
CASSYSRDSYEQYF
TGTGCCAGCAGTTACTCACGGGACTCCTACGAGCAGTACTTC
>TRBJ1-5|NA|TRBD1|TRBV3-1/TRBV3-2
CASSLTGTGLQPQHF
TGTGCCAGCAGCCTCACCGGGACAGGGCTTCAGCCCCAGCATTTT
>TRBJ2-1|NA|NA|TRBV5-1
CASSLAGTIYNEQFF
TGCGCCAGCAGCTTGGCAGGGACAATCTACAATGAGCAGTTCTTC
>TRBJ1-1|NA|NA|TRBV2
CASSLDFNTEAFF
TGTGCCAGCAGCTTAGATTTTAACACTGAAGCTTTCTTT
>TRBJ2-7|NA|NA|TRBV5-4
CASSRTGSYEQYF
TGTGCCAGCAGCCGCACAGGGTCCTACGAGCAGTACTTC
>TRBJ1-2|NA|NA|TRBV6-5
CASQAGDGYGYTF
TGTGCCAGCCAGGCAGGGGACGGCTATGGCTACACCTTC
>TRBJ2-1|once|NA|TRBV12-3/TRBV12-4
CASSLRGNEQFF
TGTGCCAGCAGCTTAAGGGGAAATGAGCAGTTCTTC
>TRBJ2-7|once|NA|TRBV10-3
CAISVKGLAAAYEQYF
TGTGCCATCAGTGTAAAGGGACTGGCCGCCGCATACGAGCAGTACTTC
>TRBJ2-5|NA|TRBD1|TRBV7-9
CASSFPRGTGGAQETQYF
TGTGCCAGCAGCTTCCCACGGGGGACAGGGGGCGCACAAGAGACCCAGTACTTC
>TRBJ1-1|NA|TRBD1|TRBV5-1
CASSLLGGGVGPNTEAFF
TGCGCCAGCAGCTTATTAGGAGGGGGCGTGGGTCCGAACACTGAAGCTTTCTTT
>TRBJ1-5|NA|TRBD1|TRBV19
CASSVDRGSNQPQHF
TGTGCCAGTAGTGTCGACAGGGGAAGCAATCAGCCCCAGCATTTT
>TRBJ2-7|NA|TRBD1|TRBV5-4
CASSSGQAGYEQYF
TGTGCCAGCAGCTCCGGACAGGCGGGCTACGAGCAGTACTTC
>TRBJ2-1|NA|NA|TRBV11-2
CASSRQLQSNEQFF
TGTGCCAGCAGCCGCCAACTGCAATCAAATGAGCAGTTCTTC
>TRBJ1-6|NA|NA|TRBV5-1
CASSLTGSYNSPLHF
TGCGCCAGCAGCTTGACAGGCTCCTATAATTCACCCCTCCACTTT
>TRBJ2-5|NA|TRBD2|TRBV11-2
CASSGISGGKETQYF
TGTGCCAGCAGTGGAATTAGCGGGGGAAAAGAGACCCAGTACTTC
>TRBJ1-1|NA|NA|TRBV5-1
CASSLVGSEAFF
TGCGCCAGCAGCTTGGTAGGGAGTGAAGCTTTCTTT
>TRBJ1-5|once|NA|TRBV30
CAWTGKGGNQPQHF
TGTGCCTGGACAGGGAAGGGTGGCAATCAGCCCCAGCATTTT
>TRBJ2-7|NA|NA|TRBV5-1
CASRRLVNNDEQYF
TGCGCCAGCAGACGACTAGTTAATAACGACGAGCAGTACTTC
>TRBJ1-1|NA|NA|TRBV7-8
CASSLDGIGREAFF
TGTGCCAGCAGCTTAGACGGGATTGGTCGTGAAGCTTTCTTT
>TRBJ1-5|NA|NA|TRBV2
CASSDPTAGGQPQHF
TGTGCCAGCAGCGACCCCACGGCGGGGGGGCAGCCCCAGCATTTT
>TRBJ1-1|NA|NA|TRBV19
CASSMRGTEAFF
TGTGCCAGTAGTATGCGGGGTACTGAAGCTTTCTTT
>TRBJ2-3|once|TRBD1|TRBV9
CASSPRTGVADTQYF
TGTGCCAGCAGCCCCCGGACAGGGGTAGCAGATACGCAGTATTTT
>TRBJ1-1|NA|TRBD1|TRBV12-3/TRBV12-4
CASRPTGGTEAFF
TGTGCCAGCAGACCGACAGGGGGCACTGAAGCTTTCTTT
>TRBJ2-1|NA|NA|TRBV7-3
CASSPPSAAEQFF
TGTGCCAGCAGCCCCCCGAGTGCGGCTGAGCAGTTCTTC
>TRBJ1-1|NA|NA|TRBV19
CASSIFPGEAFF
TGTGCCAGTAGTATATTCCCAGGTGAAGCTTTCTTT
>TRBJ2-1|NA|TRBD1|TRBV2
CASSVTGADNEQFF
TGTGCCAGCAGCGTGACAGGGGCGGACAATGAGCAGTTCTTC
>TRBJ1-5|NA|NA|TRBV4-1
CASSPTKGQSNQPQHF
TGCGCCAGCAGCCCTACGAAAGGACAGAGCAATCAGCCCCAGCATTTT
>TRBJ2-5|NA|TRBD2|TRBV5-1
CASSLGLAGSQETQYF
TGCGCCAGCAGCTTGGGTCTAGCGGGTTCTCAAGAGACCCAGTACTTC
>TRBJ1-6|few|TRBD1|TRBV5-4
CASSLDGQGSSRDF
TGTGCCAGCAGCTTGGACGGACAGGGTAGCTCAAGGGACTTT
>TRBJ1-5|NA|NA|TRBV5-1
CASSKDSSNQPQHF
TGCGCCAGCAGCAAAGACAGCTCTAATCAGCCCCAGCATTTT
>TRBJ2-7|NA|TRBD1|TRBV3-1/TRBV3-2
CASRGTGLYEQYF
TGTGCCAGCAGGGGGACAGGACTCTACGAGCAGTACTTC
>TRBJ1-1|NA|NA|TRBV6-5
CASRKGFDTEAFF
TGTGCCAGCAGGAAGGGGTTCGACACTGAAGCTTTCTTT